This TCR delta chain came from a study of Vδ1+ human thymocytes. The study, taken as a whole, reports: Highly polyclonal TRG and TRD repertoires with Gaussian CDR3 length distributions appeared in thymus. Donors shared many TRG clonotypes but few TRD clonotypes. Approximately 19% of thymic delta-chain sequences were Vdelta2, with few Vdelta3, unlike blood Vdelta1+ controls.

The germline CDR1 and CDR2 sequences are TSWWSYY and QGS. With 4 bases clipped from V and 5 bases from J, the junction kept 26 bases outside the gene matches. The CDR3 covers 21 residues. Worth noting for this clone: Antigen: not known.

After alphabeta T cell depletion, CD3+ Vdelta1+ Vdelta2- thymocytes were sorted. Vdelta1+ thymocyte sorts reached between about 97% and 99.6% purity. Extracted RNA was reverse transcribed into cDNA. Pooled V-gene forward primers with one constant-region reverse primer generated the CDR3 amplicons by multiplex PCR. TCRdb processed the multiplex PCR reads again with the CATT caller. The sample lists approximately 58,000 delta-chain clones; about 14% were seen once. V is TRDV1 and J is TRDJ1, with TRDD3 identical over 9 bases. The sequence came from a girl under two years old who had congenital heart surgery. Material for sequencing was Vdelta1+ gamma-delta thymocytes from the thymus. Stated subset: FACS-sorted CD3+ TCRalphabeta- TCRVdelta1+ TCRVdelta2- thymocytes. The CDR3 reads CALGAISYHWGNRNPRDKLIF. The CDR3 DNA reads TGTGCTCTTGGGGCCATTTCCTACCACTGGGGGAACCGCAACCCTCGGGATAAACTCATCTTT.